Reported below is one TCR beta chain. Its antigen is currently not known. Base qualities are missing; no much larger clone stands one base away. This specimen belongs to a study of tissue T cells after allogeneic stem cell transplantation (dated by TCRdb to 2022 to 2024). Background for the entire study: Every GVHD patient received a graft from a donor; several grafts were unmodified and three were CD34-selected to deplete T cells. The human arm was conducted as a prospective observational study, and neither blinding nor randomization was performed. Using research autopsies of patients with and without GVHD, plus mouse models of GVHD, the study profiled TCR beta repertoires across many tissues. If a tissue had multiple samples, a pathologist reviewed H&E sections so that samples with histologically apparent lymphocytes got priority for sequencing. The investigation overall reported the following: Within patients, how anatomically similar tissues were was a major factor shaping TCR repertoire composition, regardless of disease or transplant status. In both patients and mice, only a limited portion of the TCR repertoire detected in tissues was captured by blood and spleen T cells. Only a few T cell clones appeared in more than one patient, yet motif-based clustering showed tissue-specific repertoire signatures that were shared between patients. Which tissue TCRs were alloreactive or antigen-specific was not determined in the study, and some clones might have been persisting host cells. The patient cohort was small and varied clinically, and sampling depth was recognized as a limitation.

Sample time point, as interpreted from the label and publication: human tissue collected at research (rapid) autopsy. Over five adult allo-HCT recipients with steroid-refractory GVHD were prospectively enrolled in a research-autopsy study over an approximately 3-year period. All GVHD patients had gastrointestinal GVHD and received several lines of GVHD-directed therapy; five or six also had skin involvement. Autopsy tissues included GI sites from esophagus to rectum, liver, skin and lymphoid organs including spleen, after a median post-mortem interval of around 9.1 hours. Autopsy specimens were bisected, with one portion flash-frozen in liquid nitrogen and the remainder formalin-fixed, and GI outer muscle layers were removed. Genomic DNA was extracted from frozen tissues using the Mag-Bind Blood & Tissue DNA HDQ 96 Kit on a Chemagic 360 or the DNeasy Blood & Tissue Kit. Extracted DNA was further purified with the Genomic DNA Clean & Concentrator-25 kit because of concern about red blood cell contamination.

The method behind the library was the immunoSEQ multiplex PCR assay. Adaptive Biotechnologies performed TCRbeta CDR3 sequencing at survey depth and reported CDR3 sequences, V/J genes, productive frequency, and template counts. TCR beta CDR3 regions were amplified from genomic DNA instead of RNA. The authors' pipeline ran thus. Jensen-Shannon divergence was used to quantify pairwise repertoire overlap between tissues, with a value of 1 meaning complete divergence and a value of 0 meaning identical repertoires. Tissues were grouped by single-linkage agglomerative hierarchical clustering of pairwise JSD values, and the clustering results were shown as dendrograms. All patient samples were analyzed with GLIPH2 using simulation_depth 1000, kmer_min_depth 3 and cdr3_length_cutoff 8, and only groups containing more than two unique CDR3s were kept. A standardized tissue-overlap score extrapolated Jaccard GLIPH-group overlap across patients to a standard repertoire size of 1000 clones. Linear mixed-effect models, with tissue as a fixed effect and individual as a random effect, were used to test how diversity related to clinical or experimental variables. Sourced from immuneACCESS, this table was stored by TCRdb with only in-frame sequences that have V and J called. A share of the clones is absent; for the studies checked, an unresolved V gene accounts for under half, and the remainder has no known explanation. The DNA gave D and trimming, while V, J and clone size come from that table. The sample includes about 1,300 clones, with around 72% observed a single time. The biggest ten clones account for roughly a third of the sample.

Here V drops 5 bases and J drops 4 bases, and the junction holds 8 bases not matched to any gene. Its CDR3 holds 16 amino acids, cysteine through phenylalanine. Only the CDR3 DNA stays, 48 bases, in frame from base 1. CDR1 and CDR2, looked up from the germline V gene, are SGHTA and FQGTGA. This receptor was identified in a male patient older than 55 with steroid-refractory graft-versus-host disease after an allogeneic stem cell transplant. After a transplant, some T cells may be of graft donor origin. The rearranged chain carries TRBV7-3 and TRBJ2-1; TRBD2 matches 10 bases in the middle. Sequenced material: spleen tissue, taken at autopsy. The DNA reads TGTGCCAGCAGCCTTGGCGGACTAGCGGAGTACAATGAGCAGTTCTTC. This gives the protein CASSLGGLAEYNEQFF.